The 27 T cell receptor beta chains presented below share a single source sample, sequenced in a study of graft-versus-host responses after intestinal transplantation (dated by TCRdb to 2020 to 2023). For these receptors, no antigen is known. What this sample's time point label stands for: cells obtained before transplantation from donor or recipient. The library was prepared using the immunoSEQ multiplex PCR assay. In TCRdb, the immuneACCESS table is reduced to in-frame sequences with V and J assigned. These tables do not hold every clone; where another copy was compared, an unresolved V gene accounts for under half, and the others remain unexplained. In this sample the table shows about 100,000 clones, roughly 87% of which occur a single time. The top ten clonotypes cover roughly 0.95% of the sample. The starting material was unstimulated CD4+ T cells sorted from spleen or lymph node cells, obtained before transplant. The receptors here all came from a human donor who was the organ donor for an intestinal transplant.

The V call is TRBV7-9, the J call TRBJ1-5; a possible D gene is TRBD1 (6 bases). The CDR3 covers 16 residues. Trimming cost V 1 base and J 2 bases, with 12 bases left between them. In germline, CDR1 is SEHNR, CDR2 FQNEAQ (reference sequence). CDR3 amino acids: CASSLGSGGRNQPQHF. The CDR3 region has the DNA TGTGCCAGCAGCTTAGGTTCGGGGGGGCGCAATCAGCCCCAGCATTTT.

CDR3 nucleotide sequence: TGTGCCAGCAGCATTGGAGGGGCCGGCAACTATGGCTACACCTTC. Translating gives CASSIGGAGNYGYTF. The V and J genes are TRBV28 and TRBJ1-2; maybe TRBD1 (5 bases). V was trimmed by 6 bases and J by 2 bases, leaving 16 bases between them. The CDR3 totals 15 residues. Germline values: CDR1 MDHEN, CDR2 SYDVKM.

The chain carries TRBV4-2 and TRBJ1-3, with D possibly matching TRBD1 (5 bases). V shed 3 bases and J shed 0 bases, with 9 bases lying between them. This CDR3 region has 15 residues. CDR1 is LGHNA, CDR2 YNFKEQ, per germline. CDR3 region: CASSHPGTSGNTIYF. CDR3 nucleotides: TGTGCCAGCAGCCATCCCGGGACCTCTGGAAACACCATATATTTT.

The V gene is TRBV28, the J gene TRBJ1-4; D is ambiguous. Germline V CDR1 and CDR2: MDHEN, SYDVKM. This CDR3 is built from 12 residues. With 7 bases removed from V and 8 bases from J, the gap between germline ends came to 11 bases. CDR3 nucleotides: TGTGCCAGCAAAAATCCCAGCGAAAAACTGTTTTTT. It encodes CASKNPSEKLFF.

The chain couples TRBV28 to TRBJ1-1; 11 nucleotides match TRBD1. Germline V CDR1 and CDR2: MDHEN, SYDVKM. Trimming took 2 bases from V and 6 from J; bases not matched to a gene: 2. This CDR3 has 14 residues. CDR3 nucleotide sequence: TGTGCCAGCAGTTTAGGACAGGGGGCTGCTGAAGCTTTCTTT. This codes for CASSLGQGAAEAFF. Drawing the rest from reference TRBV28 and TRBJ1-1, the complete variable domain is DVKVTQSSRYLVKRTGEKVFLECVQDMDHENMFWYRQDPGLGLRLIYFSYDVKMKEKGDIPEGYSVSREKKERFSLILESASTNQTSMYLCASSLGQGAAEAFFGQGTRLTVV.

The chain joins TRBV30 to TRBJ2-1; D may be TRBD2 (6 bases). The CDR3 has 13 residues. V gave up 2 bases and J gave up 2 bases, with 7 bases separating them. Per the germline V gene, CDR1 is GTSNPN and CDR2 is SVGIG (reference sequence). The CDR3 DNA reads as TGTGCCTGGAGTCCGGGAGCCTACAATGAGCAGTTCTTC. Protein product: CAWSPGAYNEQFF.

This chain joins TRBV12-2 and TRBJ1-2; TRBD1 is the table's D call, not checked against the DNA. TRBV12-2 represents a pseudogene. The CDR3 totals 12 residues. CDR3 sequence: CASRQGAYGYTF. The CDR3, as DNA: TGTGCAAGTCGCCAGGGGGCCTATGGCTACACCTTC.

This clone was observed a handful of times. The rearrangement links TRBV19 to TRBJ1-5; 9 bases match TRBD1. The CDR3 is 14 amino acids. The germline CDR1 and CDR2 sequences are LNHDA and SQIVND (reference sequence). Trimming at V came to 8 bases and at J to 3 bases, leaving 5 bases not matched to a gene. CDR3 sequence: CASRTGGTNQPQHF. The CDR3, as DNA: TGTGCCAGTCGAACAGGGGGCACCAATCAGCCCCAGCATTTT.

This clone was seen only once. The CDR3 region has the DNA TGTGCCAGCAGTTCTTTGCTTGGGGGCAGCTATGGCTACACCTTC. Its translation is CASSSLLGGSYGYTF. The rearrangement joins TRBV28 to TRBJ1-2; D might be TRBD1 (6 bases). Germline-derived CDR1 and CDR2 are MDHEN and SYDVKM. V was clipped by 4 bases and J by 4 bases, with 16 bases between them. The CDR3 runs to 15 residues.

The genes are TRBV19 and TRBJ2-3; D is unresolved. The germline V gene has CDR1 LNHDA and CDR2 SQIVND (reference sequence). This CDR3 contains 13 residues. Between the trimmed V and J ends, which lost 5 bases and 4 bases, there was a span of 10 bases. The CDR3 region has the DNA TGTGCCAGTAGTCTTCAGAGTGCAGATACGCAGTATTTT. This codes for CASSLQSADTQYF.

The rearrangement links TRBV11-2 to TRBJ1-4; tentative D call: TRBD1 (6 bases). The CDR3 sequence is 15 residues long. The ends were cut back, 3 bases at V and 5 bases at J, with 13 bases in the middle. Germline CDR1 and CDR2: SGHAT and FQNNGV. CDR3 loop: CASSLTGTPNEKLFF. The CDR3 DNA sequence: TGTGCCAGCAGCTTGACCGGGACACCCAATGAAAAACTGTTTTTT.

CDR3 sequence (DNA): TGCGCCAGCAGCTTGGAGGTTCGCTGGGGATATGGCTACACCTTC. Its protein product is CASSLEVRWGYGYTF. The chain couples TRBV5-1 to TRBJ1-2, with D uncertain. V lost 0 bases and J lost 5, with 14 bases in between. The CDR3 extends over 15 amino acids. Per the germline V gene, CDR1 is SGHRS and CDR2 is YFSETQ.

The V gene is TRBV2, the J gene TRBJ1-2, with 8 bases lining up with TRBD1. Germline loops: CDR1 SNHLY, CDR2 FYNNEI. With 7 bases clipped from V and 4 bases from J, the junction kept 14 bases outside the gene matches. This CDR3 has 16 amino acids. The CDR3 DNA reads as TGTGCCAGCACCCAAACGGGGCAGGGGGCCCTCTATGGCTACACCTTC. This gives the protein CASTQTGQGALYGYTF.

The V and J genes are TRBV19 and TRBJ1-5, with 7 bases identical to TRBD1. CDR1 LNHDA and CDR2 SQIVND come from the germline V gene (reference sequence). The CDR3 contains 15 residues. V lost 4 bases to trimming and J lost 5 bases; unmatched junction nucleotides: 8. DNA of the CDR3: TGTGCCAGTAGTAGGTCCCGGGACAGTTATCAGCCCCAGCATTTT. This sequence encodes CASSRSRDSYQPQHF.

The chain combines TRBV30 with TRBJ2-1; D is undetermined. This CDR3 is 14 amino acids long. Trimming left V 3 bases short and J 4 bases short, with 13 bases between. Germline assignment: CDR1 GTSNPN and CDR2 SVGIG (reference sequence). CDR3 bases: TGTGCCTGGAGCATAGCCTCAATATACAATGAGCAGTTCTTC. As protein: CAWSIASIYNEQFF.

CDR3 protein: CASGGGGQGLIDSPLHF. The CDR3 DNA is TGCGCCAGCGGAGGGGGGGGACAGGGTTTAATTGATTCACCCCTCCACTTT. The J gene is TRBJ1-6, the V gene TRBV4-1, with 9 bases lining up with TRBD1. This CDR3 is 17 amino acids long. Germline assignment: CDR1 MGHRA and CDR2 YSYEKL. V dropped 8 bases and J dropped 8; count of bases not matched to a gene: 16.

The V gene is TRBV2, the J gene TRBJ2-7; D uncertain. Trimming shortened V by 8 bases and J by 2 bases, and 13 bases separated the two germline ends. Germline lookup yields CDR1 SNHLY and CDR2 FYNNEI. The CDR3 runs to 13 residues. The CDR3 DNA follows: TGTGCCAGCTGTACGGACCATACCTACGAGCAGTACTTC. Amino acid sequence: CASCTDHTYEQYF.

J is TRBJ1-1 and V is TRBV7-9; D not resolved. This CDR3 is built from 12 residues. CDR1 and CDR2 (germline): SEHNR, FQNEAQ (reference sequence). Between the trimmed V and J ends, which lost 1 base and 7 bases, there was a span of 7 bases. CDR3 DNA: TGTGCCAGCAGCTTAGGAACCCTTGAAGCTTTCTTT. It specifies CASSLGTLEAFF.

The J gene is TRBJ1-1, the V gene TRBV5-1, with D unclear. The CDR3 totals 18 residues. Looked up from germline, CDR1 is SGHRS and CDR2 is YFSETQ. Trimming left V 1 base short and J 4 bases short, with 23 bases between. The DNA of the CDR3 is TGCGCCAGCAGCTTGCCGCCAGGAACCTCCTATAGGAGCACTGAAGCTTTCTTT. Residues: CASSLPPGTSYRSTEAFF.

The V gene is TRBV10-3, the J gene TRBJ2-3, with 8 bases fitting TRBD1. V trimming: 10 bases; J trimming: 6 bases; junction bases outside the gene matches: 9. The CDR3 is made up of 13 amino acids. CDR1 is ENHRY, CDR2 SYGVKD, per germline. The CDR3 loop is CATYRTGLDTQYF. CDR3 coding DNA: TGTGCCACATACCGGACAGGGCTGGATACGCAGTATTTT.

This chain's CDR3 is CASSPRDQREKLFF. In DNA form, the CDR3 reads TGTGCCAGCTCACCGCGGGACCAACGGGAAAAACTGTTTTTT. This chain connects TRBV18 to TRBJ1-4, with D perhaps TRBD1 (5 bases). This CDR3 has 14 residues. Trimming left V 3 bases short and J 8 bases short, with 13 bases between. Per the germline V gene, CDR1 is KGHSH and CDR2 is LQKENI. Variable domain in full (rest from reference TRBV18 and TRBJ1-4): NAGVMQNPRHLVRRRGQEARLRCSPMKGHSHVYWYRQLPEEGLKFMVYLQKENIIDESGMPKERFSAEFPKEGPSILRIQQVVRGDSAAYFCASSPRDQREKLFFGSGTQLSVL.

Notes on this clone: The sample has other DNA sequences that encode this CDR3 too. V and J are TRBV10-1 and TRBJ2-3; tentative D call: TRBD2 (5 bases). V lost 4 bases, J lost 5 bases, and 7 bases lay in between. The CDR3 is made up of 12 amino acids. From germline, CDR1 is WNHNN and CDR2 SYGVQD (reference sequence). In DNA, the CDR3 is TGCGCCAGCAGTGGGACTGAAGATACGCAGTATTTT. This encodes CASSGTEDTQYF.

V usage is TRBV15 and J usage is TRBJ2-5; 13 bases align to TRBD2. This CDR3 has 16 residues. Germline lookup yields CDR1 LNHNV and CDR2 YYDKDF (reference sequence). The V segment lost 5 bases and the J segment 7 bases; nucleotides outside the gene matches: 10. The CDR3 region has the DNA TGTGCCACCAGCGGCGGACTAGCGGGGGCCAGGGGGACCCAGTACTTC. Translation: CATSGGLAGARGTQYF.

The genes are TRBV21-1 and TRBJ1-2; the table's D call, TRBD1, has no DNA check behind it. TRBV21-1 is assigned pseudogene status. The CDR3 has 12 amino acids. DNA of the CDR3: TGTGCCAGCAGTTTCCACAGTTACGGCTACACCTTC. Translated, it gives CASSFHSYGYTF.

The chain carries TRBV6-1 and TRBJ2-3, with D perhaps TRBD1 (6 bases). The V end lost 6 bases, the J end lost 2 bases, and 12 bases lay between the germline ends. There are 14 residues in the CDR3. Germline assignment: CDR1 MNHNS and CDR2 SASEGT. The CDR3 region is CASSETGFTDTQYF. The CDR3 DNA sequence: TGTGCCAGCAGCGAGACAGGATTCACAGATACGCAGTATTTT.

The V call is TRBV5-1, the J call TRBJ2-5, with 8 nucleotides matching TRBD1. Trimming took 2 bases from V and 3 from J; bases not matched to a gene: 6. The CDR3 totals 15 residues. The germline CDR1 and CDR2 sequences are SGHRS and YFSETQ. In DNA form, the CDR3 reads TGCGCCAGCAGCTTCTATTCGACAGGGGAAGAGACCCAGTACTTC. It specifies CASSFYSTGEETQYF.

The CDR3 is CASSEPGRHGFEQYF. The CDR3 nucleotides are TGTGCCAGCAGTGAGCCAGGACGCCATGGGTTCGAGCAGTACTTC. The rearrangement uses TRBV2 and TRBJ2-7; D is unresolved. The CDR3 extends over 15 amino acids. The germline CDR1 and CDR2 sequences are SNHLY and FYNNEI. V was shortened by 3 bases and J by 6 bases, with 18 bases between the two germline ends.